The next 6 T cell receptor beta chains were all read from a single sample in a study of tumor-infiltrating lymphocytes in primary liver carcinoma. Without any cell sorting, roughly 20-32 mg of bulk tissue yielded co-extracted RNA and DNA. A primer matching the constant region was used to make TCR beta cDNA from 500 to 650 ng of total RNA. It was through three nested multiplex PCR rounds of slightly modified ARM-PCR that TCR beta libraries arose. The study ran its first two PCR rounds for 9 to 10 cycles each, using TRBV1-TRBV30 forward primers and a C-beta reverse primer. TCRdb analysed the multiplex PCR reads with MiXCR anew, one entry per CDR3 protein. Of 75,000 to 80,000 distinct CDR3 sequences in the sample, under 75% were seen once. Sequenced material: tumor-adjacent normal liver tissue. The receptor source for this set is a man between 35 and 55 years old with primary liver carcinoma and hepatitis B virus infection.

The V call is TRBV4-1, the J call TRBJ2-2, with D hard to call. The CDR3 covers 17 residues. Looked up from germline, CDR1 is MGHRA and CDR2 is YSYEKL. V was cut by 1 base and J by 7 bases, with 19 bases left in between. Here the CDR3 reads CASSQVPLTTVVGELFF. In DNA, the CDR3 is TGCGCCAGCAGCCAAGTCCCCTTAACTACGGTGGTCGGGGAGCTGTTTTTT.

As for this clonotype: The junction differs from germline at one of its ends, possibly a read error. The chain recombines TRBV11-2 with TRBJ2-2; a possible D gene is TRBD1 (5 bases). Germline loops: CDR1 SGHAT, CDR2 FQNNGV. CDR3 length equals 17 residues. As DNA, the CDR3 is TGTGCCAGCAGCTCAAGACAGTTTCTTGGGAACACCAGGGATCTGTTGTTT. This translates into CASSSRQFLGNTRDLLF.

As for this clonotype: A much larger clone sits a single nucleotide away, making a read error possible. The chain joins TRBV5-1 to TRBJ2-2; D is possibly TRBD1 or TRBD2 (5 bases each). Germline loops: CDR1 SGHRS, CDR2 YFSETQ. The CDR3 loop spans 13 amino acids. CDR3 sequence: CASSTGYTGELSF. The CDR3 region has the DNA TGCGCCAGCAGTACAGGTTACACCGGGGAGCTGTCTTTT.

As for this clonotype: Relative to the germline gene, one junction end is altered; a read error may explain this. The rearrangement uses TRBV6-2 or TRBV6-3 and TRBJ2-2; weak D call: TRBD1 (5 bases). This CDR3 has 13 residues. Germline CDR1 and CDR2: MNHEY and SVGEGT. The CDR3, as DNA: TGTGCCAGCAGTTACTTCTTAAGTGGGGCGCTGTTCTTT. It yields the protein CASSYFLSGALFF.

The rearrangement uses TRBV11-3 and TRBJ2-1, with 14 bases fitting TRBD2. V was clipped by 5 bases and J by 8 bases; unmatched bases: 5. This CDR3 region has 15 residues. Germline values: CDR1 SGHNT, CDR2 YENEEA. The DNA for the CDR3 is TGTGCCAGCAGCCGACTAGCGGGGGGGGGGTATGAGCAGTTCTTC. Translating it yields CASSRLAGGGYEQFF. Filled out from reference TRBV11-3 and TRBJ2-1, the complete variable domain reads EAGVVQSPRYKIIEKKQPVAFWCNPISGHNTLYWYLQNLGQGPELLIRYENEEAVDDSQLPKDRFSAERLKGVDSTLKIQPAELGDSAVYLCASSRLAGGGYEQFFGPGTRLTVL.

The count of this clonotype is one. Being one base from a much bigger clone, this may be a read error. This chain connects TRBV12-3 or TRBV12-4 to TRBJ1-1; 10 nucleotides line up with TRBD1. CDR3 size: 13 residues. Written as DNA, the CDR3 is TGTGCCGGCAGTGAAGGGACAGGGGATGAAGCTTTCTTT. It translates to CAGSEGTGDEAFF.